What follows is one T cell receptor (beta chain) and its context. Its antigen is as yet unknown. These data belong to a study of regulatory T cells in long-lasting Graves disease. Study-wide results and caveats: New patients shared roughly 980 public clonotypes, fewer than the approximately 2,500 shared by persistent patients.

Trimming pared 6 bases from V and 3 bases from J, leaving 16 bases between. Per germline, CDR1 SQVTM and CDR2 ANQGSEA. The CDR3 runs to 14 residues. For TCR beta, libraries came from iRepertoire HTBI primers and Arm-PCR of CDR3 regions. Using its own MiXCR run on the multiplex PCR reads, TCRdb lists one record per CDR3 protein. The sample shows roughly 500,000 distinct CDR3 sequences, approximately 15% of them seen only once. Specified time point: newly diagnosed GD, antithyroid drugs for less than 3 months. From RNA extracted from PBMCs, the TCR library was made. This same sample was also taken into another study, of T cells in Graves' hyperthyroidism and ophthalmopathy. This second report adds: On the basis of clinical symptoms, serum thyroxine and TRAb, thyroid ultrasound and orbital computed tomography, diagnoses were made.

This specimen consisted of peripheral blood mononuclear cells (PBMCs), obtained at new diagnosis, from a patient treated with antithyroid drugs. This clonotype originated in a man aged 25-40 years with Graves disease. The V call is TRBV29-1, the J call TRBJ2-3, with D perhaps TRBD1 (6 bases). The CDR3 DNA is TGCAGCGTGGCTAGGCAGGGGACGACAGATACGCAGTATTTT. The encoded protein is CSVARQGTTDTQYF.